A selection of T cell receptor beta chains follows, all from one sample in a study of T cell changes during pregnancy in multiple sclerosis. The table came from immunoSEQ multiplex PCR; TCRdb's copy has only in-frame clones and leaves some out. The profile shows about 50,000 clones, 85% to 95% of them singletons. The sequencing used CD4+ T cells from peripheral blood mononuclear cells, collected in the third trimester of pregnancy. Receptor source: a female donor with multiple sclerosis, enrolled in a pregnancy study. Both conserved end residues are part of each CDR3. The D gene is left open where the match is weak. The size entry is marked missing in some rows and otherwise reads once, few, many or a size class.

d_call	v_call	j_call	clone_size	cdr3_nt	cdr3_aa
TRBD2	TRBV7-2	TRBJ2-3	NA	TGTGCCAGCAGCCCACGACTAGCGGGGGTGGCAGATACGCAGTATTTT	CASSPRLAGVADTQYF
NA	TRBV4-3	TRBJ1-2	NA	TGCGCCAGCAGCCAAGATGGCAGTACGAACTATGGCTACACCTTC	CASSQDGSTNYGYTF
TRBD2	TRBV30	TRBJ2-2	NA	TGTGCCTGGAGCGCGGGACTAGCAGGCACCGGGGAGCTGTTTTTT	CAWSAGLAGTGELFF
TRBD2	TRBV7-9	TRBJ2-3	NA	TGTGCCAGCAGCTTAGCTAGCGGGGCCACAGATACGCAGTATTTT	CASSLASGATDTQYF
NA	TRBV30	TRBJ2-1	NA	TGTGCCTGGAACAGGTACAATGAGCAGTTCTTC	CAWNRYNEQFF
NA	TRBV7-3	TRBJ1-1	NA	TGTGCCAGCAGCCGGGGGACCTCGAACACTGAAGCTTTCTTT	CASSRGTSNTEAFF
TRBD1	TRBV7-3	TRBJ1-2	once	TGTGCCAGCAGCCCGGAACCGGGACAGTTTTATAGTGGCTATGGCTACACCTTC	CASSPEPGQFYSGYGYTF
TRBD1	TRBV15	TRBJ2-1	NA	TGTGCCACCAGCAGAAGACAGGGGTTGAGTGAGCAGTTCTTC	CATSRRQGLSEQFF
NA	TRBV5-8	TRBJ2-3	NA	TGTGCCAGCAGCTGGGCGACCAGCACAGATACGCAGTATTTT	CASSWATSTDTQYF
NA	TRBV6-5	TRBJ1-6	few	TGTGCCAGCACGAAACAGGGTAGCAATTCACCCCTCCACTTT	CASTKQGSNSPLHF
TRBD1	TRBV6-5	TRBJ1-2	NA	TGTGCCAGCGGCCTTCCCCACAGGGGGAGGGACGGCTACACCTTC	CASGLPHRGRDGYTF
TRBD2	TRBV7-8	TRBJ2-7	once	TGTGCCAGCAGCTTTACTAGCGGGGGAAGCTCCTACGAGCAGTACTTC	CASSFTSGGSSYEQYF
TRBD2	TRBV5-1	TRBJ2-5	NA	TGCGCCAGCAGCTTGGCCCGACTAGCGGGGGGACAAGAGACCCAGTACTTC	CASSLARLAGGQETQYF
NA	TRBV7-3	TRBJ2-1	NA	TGTGCCAGCAGCCTCGCTCCTGATAGCTCCTACAATGAGCAGTTCTTC	CASSLAPDSSYNEQFF
NA	TRBV5-5	TRBJ1-6	NA	TGTGCCAGCAGCTTCCCGGAGGTGTCTTCACCCCTCCACTTT	CASSFPEVSSPLHF
TRBD1	TRBV19	TRBJ1-3	NA	TGTGCCAGTAGTCACCGGACAGGGCTGATCTCTGGAAACACCATATATTTT	CASSHRTGLISGNTIYF
TRBD1	TRBV11-2	TRBJ1-3	NA	TGTGCCAGCAGCTTAGGGGACAGTCTTGGAAACACCATATATTTT	CASSLGDSLGNTIYF
TRBD1	TRBV5-1	TRBJ1-2	NA	TGCGCCAGCAGCTTGGAGGGACAGGGGGCGGGTGGCTACACCTTC	CASSLEGQGAGGYTF
NA	TRBV11-2	TRBJ2-7	NA	TGTGCCAGCAGCTCTTGGGGGAGGGGGGACTTCGACGAGCAGTACTTC	CASSSWGRGDFDEQYF
NA	TRBV6-5	TRBJ2-5	NA	TGTGCCAGCAGTTATACGGGACTCCAAGAGACCCAGTACTTC	CASSYTGLQETQYF
TRBD2	TRBV7-3	TRBJ2-1	once	TGTGCCAGCAGCTTCAGACTAGCGGGTTACAATGAGCAGTTCTTC	CASSFRLAGYNEQFF
TRBD1	TRBV7-2	TRBJ1-5	NA	TGTGCCAGCCGGGGACAGGGCGATCAGCCCCAGCATTTT	CASRGQGDQPQHF
TRBD1	TRBV7-2	TRBJ1-2	NA	TGTGCCAGCAGCTTAGCGGGGACAGGGGCCCTTTTAAACTATGGCTACACCTTC	CASSLAGTGALLNYGYTF
NA	TRBV29-1	TRBJ1-2	NA	TGCAGCGTTTTAGGGGTGGACTATGGCTACACCTTC	CSVLGVDYGYTF
NA	TRBV11-2	TRBJ2-3	few	TGTGCCAGCAGCTTAGACCCGGTCGGTTTTCGGGGTGTTGACACAGATACGCAGTATTTT	CASSLDPVGFRGVDTDTQYF
TRBD1	TRBV27	TRBJ2-3	NA	TGTGCCAGCAGTTTCCGGACAGGGGGAGATACGCAGTATTTT	CASSFRTGGDTQYF
TRBD1	TRBV27	TRBJ1-2	NA	TGTGCCAGCAGTCCGACAGGGATAGGCTACACCTTC	CASSPTGIGYTF
TRBD1	TRBV7-2	TRBJ2-3	NA	TGTGCCAGCAGCTCAGACAGGGGCCGCAACACAGATACGCAGTATTTT	CASSSDRGRNTDTQYF
TRBD1	TRBV27	TRBJ2-7	NA	TGTGCCAGCAGCCCAACAACCCCGGGACAGATTTACAAGCAGTACTTC	CASSPTTPGQIYKQYF
NA	TRBV5-5	TRBJ1-3	once	TGTGCCAGCAACCACTCAGGAGAAGAGGGGGTCCTCCCCTCTGGAAACACCATATATTTT	CASNHSGEEGVLPSGNTIYF
TRBD1	TRBV27	TRBJ2-7	NA	TGTGCCAGCAGTTTACAATTCCCGGGACAGGGGGCCCACGAGCAGTACTTC	CASSLQFPGQGAHEQYF
TRBD2	TRBV4-3	TRBJ2-3	NA	TGCGCCAGCAGCCAGAGGGTAGCGGGGGGGAGTTCAACAGATACGCAGTATTTT	CASSQRVAGGSSTDTQYF
TRBD1	TRBV2	TRBJ1-2	NA	TGTGCCAGCAGTGAAGATAGACAGGGATTTGACTACACCTTC	CASSEDRQGFDYTF
NA	TRBV14	TRBJ2-1	once	TGTGCCAGCAGCCCGGGGTGGAATGAGCAGTTCTTC	CASSPGWNEQFF
NA	TRBV30	TRBJ2-7	NA	TGTGCCTGGAGTGTAGGTATAGGGGAAGGAGAGCAGTACTTC	CAWSVGIGEGEQYF
TRBD2	TRBV5-4	TRBJ2-2	once	TGTGCCAGCAGCTTGCTTCTAGCGGCCAACACCGGGGAGCTGTTTTTT	CASSLLLAANTGELFF
TRBD2	TRBV5-1	TRBJ2-1	NA	TGCGCCAGCAGCTTGGGGCAGCGGGGGGCGGGCAATGAGCAGTTCTTC	CASSLGQRGAGNEQFF
NA	TRBV7-3	TRBJ1-1	NA	TGTGCCAGCAGCTCTACTCCCAACACTGAAGCTTTCTTT	CASSSTPNTEAFF
TRBD2	TRBV30	TRBJ2-1	NA	TGTGCCTGGAGTAGCCTCCGGACTAGCGGGACCTACAATGAGCAGTTCTTC	CAWSSLRTSGTYNEQFF
NA	TRBV18	TRBJ2-3	NA	TGTGCCAGCTCACCGAGCACAGGGACAGATACGCAGTATTTT	CASSPSTGTDTQYF
NA	TRBV5-5	TRBJ1-5	NA	TGTGCCAGCAGCTCCCATCGGGGGCCCCAGCATTTT	CASSSHRGPQHF
NA	TRBV7-2	TRBJ1-1	NA	TGTGCCAGCAGCTTATCGAGGGCTGAAGCTTTCTTT	CASSLSRAEAFF
TRBD1	TRBV10-2	TRBJ1-5	few	TGCGCCAGCAGTGCCAGGGGGCAGGGGAGCCAGCCCCAGCATTTT	CASSARGQGSQPQHF
NA	TRBV7-3	TRBJ2-2	NA	TGTGCCAGCAGCTTAAGGCGGGGAAACACCGGGGAGCTGTTTTTT	CASSLRRGNTGELFF
NA	TRBV4-2	TRBJ2-6	NA	TGTGCCAGCAGCCCATCGATGGGGGCCACATCTGGGGCCAACGTCCTGACTTTC	CASSPSMGATSGANVLTF
NA	TRBV7-2	TRBJ2-5	NA	TGTGCCAGCGGAAGGGGTGTCGGGCAAGAGACCCAGTACTTC	CASGRGVGQETQYF
NA	TRBV4-3	TRBJ1-2	NA	TGCGCCAGCAGCCAAGATTTTGCCCCGGGGGGCTACACCTTC	CASSQDFAPGGYTF
TRBD2	TRBV10-3	TRBJ2-1	NA	TGTGCCATCAGGCTAGCGGGGGGGAATGAGCAGTTCTTC	CAIRLAGGNEQFF
TRBD1	TRBV6-5	TRBJ1-2	once	TGTGCCAGCAGTTACTCGAATCCGGGACAGGGGCATGGCTACACCTTC	CASSYSNPGQGHGYTF
NA	TRBV9	TRBJ1-1	NA	TGTGCCAGCAGCGTCAACCCAGGGGTTGGTACTGAAGCTTTCTTT	CASSVNPGVGTEAFF
TRBD1	TRBV6-4	TRBJ1-2	NA	TGTGCCAGCAGCGGGGACAGGGGGAGCCATGGCTACACCTTC	CASSGDRGSHGYTF
NA	TRBV5-4	TRBJ1-4	NA	TGTGCCAGCAGCCGGTTGACAGGAACTAATGAAAAACTGTTTTTT	CASSRLTGTNEKLFF
NA	TRBV25-1	TRBJ1-1	NA	TGTGCCAGCAGTGAAACAGGCCTGGGAACTGAAGCTTTCTTT	CASSETGLGTEAFF
NA	TRBV6-5	TRBJ1-5	NA	TGTGCCAGCAGTCAAACTGGTCTTAGCAATCAGCCCCAGCATTTT	CASSQTGLSNQPQHF
NA	TRBV9	TRBJ1-2	NA	TGTGCCAGCAGCACCCGAGACAGGTCCTTCTATGGCTACACCTTC	CASSTRDRSFYGYTF
TRBD1	TRBV9	TRBJ1-1	NA	TGTGCCAGCAGCGCGGACAGGGGAAAAAACACTGAAGCTTTCTTT	CASSADRGKNTEAFF
TRBD2	TRBV9	TRBJ2-1	NA	TGTGCCAGCAGCCCTCGGACTAGCGGGACCGGGAATGAGCAGTTCTTC	CASSPRTSGTGNEQFF
NA	TRBV5-1	TRBJ2-1	NA	TGCGCCAGCAGCGCGACGGGGGCCTACAATGAGCAGTTCTTC	CASSATGAYNEQFF